The rows below give T cell receptor beta chains drawn from one sample of a study of blood T cells in healthy people across ages. TCRdb re-analysed the 5' RACE reads in MiXCR, keeping a single row per CDR3 protein. Of approximately 770,000 distinct CDR3 sequences listed, nearly 60% were seen once; the top ten hold around 22%. The sequenced sample consisted of blood. The source of these receptors is a young man in good health. Each CDR3 is given with its conserved first and last residue. The D gene is left open where the match is weak. Clone sizes are given selectively: once, few, many, or a class where the clone is expanded.

v_gene	len	abundance	j_gene	d_gene	CDR3aa	CDR3nt
TRBV20-1	17	NA	TRBJ2-7	TRBD2	CSARRLAGGSESYEQYF	TGCAGTGCTAGAAGACTAGCGGGAGGGTCTGAAAGCTACGAGCAGTACTTC
TRBV12-3/TRBV12-4	15	NA	TRBJ2-1	NA	CASSLEGAAYNEQFF	TGTGCCAGCAGTTTAGAGGGTGCAGCCTACAATGAGCAGTTCTTC
TRBV3-1	15	NA	TRBJ2-7	NA	CASSQEGTGMDEQYF	TGTGCCAGCAGCCAAGAGGGGACGGGGATGGACGAGCAGTACTTC
TRBV7-9	17	NA	TRBJ2-3	NA	CASSPLTSTLSMDTQYF	TGTGCCAGCAGCCCCCTGACGTCTACGCTATCTATGGATACGCAGTATTTT
TRBV13	16	NA	TRBJ2-3	NA	CASSPRGSQHTDTQYF	TGTGCCAGCAGCCCACGGGGGTCCCAGCACACAGATACGCAGTATTTT
TRBV4-3	15	NA	TRBJ2-3	NA	CASSQERRGTDTQYF	TGCGCCAGCAGCCAGGAGCGACGGGGCACAGATACGCAGTATTTT
TRBV20-1	13	NA	TRBJ2-3	NA	CSARDRGADTQYF	TGCAGTGCTAGAGATAGGGGGGCAGATACGCAGTATTTT
TRBV7-9	14	NA	TRBJ2-3	TRBD2	CASSLSGPADTQYF	TGTGCCAGCAGCCTTAGCGGGCCCGCAGATACGCAGTATTTT
TRBV13	16	NA	TRBJ2-1	NA	CASSPTGVSSYNEQFF	TGTGCCAGCAGCCCCACCGGGGTCAGCTCCTACAATGAGCAGTTCTTC
TRBV3-1	15	NA	TRBJ1-2	NA	CASSLHPQGEDGYTF	TGTGCCAGCAGCCTCCATCCACAGGGAGAAGATGGCTACACCTTC
TRBV2	15	NA	TRBJ2-4	TRBD1	CASTKGPTGENIQYF	TGTGCCAGCACGAAGGGCCCAACAGGGGAAAACATTCAGTACTTC
TRBV4-3	19	NA	TRBJ2-6	TRBD1	CASSVGQGLFLSGANVLTF	TGCGCCAGCAGCGTAGGACAGGGCCTCTTTCTCTCTGGGGCCAACGTCCTGACTTTC
TRBV27	13	NA	TRBJ2-2	NA	CASVGQNTGELFF	TGTGCCAGCGTGGGACAGAACACCGGGGAGCTGTTTTTT
TRBV20-1	15	NA	TRBJ2-3	TRBD1	CSARRDREYTDTQYF	TGCAGTGCTCGACGGGACAGGGAGTACACAGATACGCAGTATTTT
TRBV6-2/TRBV6-3	16	NA	TRBJ2-7	TRBD1	CASSPRGQGLPYEQYF	TGTGCCAGCAGTCCGAGGGGACAGGGACTACCCTACGAGCAGTACTTC
TRBV6-5	16	NA	TRBJ2-2	TRBD2	CASGHTSGRLSGELFF	TGTGCCAGCGGCCATACTAGCGGGAGGCTCTCCGGGGAGCTGTTTTTT
TRBV29-1	15	NA	TRBJ2-3	NA	CSVLVGTTGGDTQYF	TGCAGCGTGTTAGTCGGGACCACAGGTGGAGATACGCAGTATTTT
TRBV27	16	NA	TRBJ2-4	TRBD1	CASNPTGSLGKNIQYF	TGTGCCAGCAACCCGACAGGGTCCTTAGGCAAAAACATTCAGTACTTC
TRBV4-3	17	few	TRBJ2-7	TRBD2	CASSQEETSGSLHEQYF	TGCGCCAGCAGCCAAGAAGAGACTAGCGGGAGTCTCCACGAGCAGTACTTC
TRBV29-1	12	few	TRBJ2-1	NA	CSVEETADEQFF	TGCAGCGTTGAAGAAACAGCGGATGAGCAGTTCTTC
TRBV9	16	few	TRBJ2-3	TRBD2	CASSVDLLAVTDTQYF	TGTGCCAGCAGCGTAGACCTACTAGCGGTCACAGATACGCAGTATTTT
TRBV20-1	16	NA	TRBJ2-3	NA	CSARPPVAPSKDTQYF	TGCAGTGCTAGACCGCCCGTAGCGCCGAGCAAGGATACGCAGTATTTT
TRBV30	14	NA	TRBJ2-7	NA	CACQLAYSSYEQYF	TGTGCCTGCCAACTAGCCTACAGCTCCTACGAGCAGTACTTC
TRBV7-9	15	NA	TRBJ1-2	NA	CASSLAEGLNYGYTF	TGTGCCAGCAGCTTAGCGGAGGGGCTGAACTATGGCTACACCTTC
TRBV11-2	13	NA	TRBJ2-4	TRBD2	CASSLTGGPEQYF	TGTGCCAGCAGCTTGACGGGAGGGCCAGAGCAGTACTTC
TRBV12-3/TRBV12-4	18	NA	TRBJ2-5	TRBD2	CASSLGLAGGDYQETQYF	TGTGCCAGCAGTCTGGGACTAGCGGGGGGGGACTACCAAGAGACCCAGTACTTC
TRBV6-6	14	few	TRBJ2-1	NA	CASSSYRDSRFQFF	TGTGCCAGCAGTTCTTACAGGGACTCCCGGTTCCAGTTCTTC
TRBV18	14	few	TRBJ2-5	NA	CASSPLGSSETQYF	TGTGCCAGCTCACCGTTGGGCAGCTCGGAGACCCAGTACTTC
TRBV29-1	14	NA	TRBJ2-3	NA	CSVDQDRSTDTQYF	TGCAGCGTTGATCAGGACAGAAGCACAGATACGCAGTATTTT
TRBV11-2	14	NA	TRBJ2-7	NA	CASSSLGFSYEQYF	TGTGCCAGCAGCTCCCTCGGCTTCTCCTACGAGCAGTACTTC
TRBV12-3/TRBV12-4	12	few	TRBJ1-2	NA	CASSNNRENYTF	TGTGCCAGCAGTAACAACAGGGAGAACTACACCTTC
TRBV5-1	15	NA	TRBJ2-7	TRBD2	CASSYRGEDLNEQYF	TGCGCCAGCAGCTACCGGGGGGAGGATTTGAACGAGCAGTACTTC
TRBV20-1	15	few	TRBJ2-3	TRBD1	CSAKSTTGPTDTQYF	TGCAGTGCTAAATCTACGACAGGGCCCACAGATACGCAGTATTTT
TRBV20-1	12	few	TRBJ2-7	NA	CSARDSDYEQYF	TGCAGTGCTAGGGACTCAGACTACGAGCAGTACTTC
TRBV29-1	13	NA	TRBJ2-7	TRBD2	CSVPGAGGSEQYF	TGCAGCGTTCCCGGGGCGGGGGGAAGCGAGCAGTACTTC
TRBV7-7	12	NA	TRBJ2-1	NA	CASSLGLPEQFF	TGTGCTAGCAGCTTGGGTCTACCTGAGCAGTTCTTC
TRBV12-3/TRBV12-4	14	NA	TRBJ1-4	NA	CASSQSWTNEKLFF	TGTGCCAGCAGCCAGAGTTGGACTAATGAAAAACTGTTTTTT
TRBV20-1	18	NA	TRBJ2-1	TRBD2	CSARATSGGAALNNEQFF	TGCAGTGCTAGGGCGACTAGCGGGGGGGCGGCTCTGAACAATGAGCAGTTCTTC
TRBV29-1	14	few	TRBJ2-1	TRBD2	CSVAGTSGRGEQFF	TGCAGCGTTGCTGGGACTAGCGGGAGGGGTGAGCAGTTCTTC
TRBV12-3/TRBV12-4	17	NA	TRBJ1-1	NA	CASSFGRGQKPNTEAFF	TGTGCCAGCAGTTTTGGAAGGGGTCAGAAACCGAACACTGAAGCTTTCTTT
TRBV6-5	13	NA	TRBJ1-2	NA	CASSYARLDGYTF	TGTGCCAGCAGTTACGCCCGACTGGATGGCTACACCTTC
TRBV4-1	17	once	TRBJ2-5	NA	CASSLGGAGGSTETQYF	TGCGCCAGCAGTCTTGGGGGAGCAGGGGGGTCGACAGAGACCCAGTACTTC
TRBV20-1	17	NA	TRBJ2-3	TRBD2	CSAMIAGKRISTDTQYF	TGCAGTGCTATGATAGCGGGAAAAAGGATTAGCACAGATACGCAGTATTTT
TRBV25-1	16	many	TRBJ2-5	NA	CASSETVGLGQETQYF	TGTGCCAGCAGTGAGACGGTGGGTTTGGGCCAAGAGACCCAGTACTTC
TRBV2	15	NA	TRBJ2-7	NA	CASSERLGYSYEQYF	TGTGCCAGCAGTGAGAGGCTAGGCTATTCCTACGAGCAGTACTTC
TRBV3-1	16	NA	TRBJ2-7	NA	CASSHGPGQSYNEQYF	TGTGCCAGCAGCCATGGTCCGGGACAATCCTACAATGAGCAGTACTTC
TRBV5-1	16	NA	TRBJ1-1	TRBD1	CATGQGPTFMNTEAFF	TGCGCCACAGGACAGGGGCCCACATTCATGAACACTGAAGCTTTCTTT
TRBV4-3	17	NA	TRBJ1-4	NA	CASSQALHIATNEKLFF	TGCGCCAGCAGCCAAGCCTTACACATTGCAACTAATGAAAAACTGTTTTTT
TRBV3-1	15	NA	TRBJ1-2	NA	CASSQRSLNNYGYTF	TGTGCCAGCAGCCAAAGATCGCTTAATAACTATGGCTACACCTTC
TRBV20-1	14	NA	TRBJ2-1	TRBD1	CSASNRGIRNEQFF	TGCAGTGCTAGCAACAGGGGGATACGGAATGAGCAGTTCTTC
TRBV27	12	NA	TRBJ2-7	NA	CASMSWLSEQYF	TGTGCCAGCATGTCCTGGCTTTCCGAGCAGTACTTC
TRBV7-9	14	NA	TRBJ2-6	NA	CASRLRSGANVLTF	TGTGCCAGCAGACTTCGGTCTGGGGCCAACGTCCTGACTTTC
TRBV10-3	10	NA	TRBJ2-7	TRBD1	CAIGGQGLYF	TGTGCCATCGGGGGACAGGGACTGTACTTC
TRBV29-1	17	NA	TRBJ2-5	NA	CSVEDRGVWGTANEQYF	TGCAGCGTTGAAGATCGTGGGGTCTGGGGGACCGCCAATGAGCAGTACTTC
TRBV5-1	15	NA	TRBJ1-2	NA	CASSLDAEGNYGYTF	TGCGCCAGCAGCTTGGATGCTGAAGGGAACTATGGCTACACCTTC
TRBV11-2	14	few	TRBJ1-2	NA	CASSLDGSPYGYTF	TGTGCCAGCAGCTTGGATGGGTCACCCTATGGCTACACCTTC
TRBV20-1	14	NA	TRBJ1-1	TRBD1	CSASTGGGNTEAFF	TGCAGTGCTTCGACAGGGGGCGGAAACACTGAAGCTTTCTTT
TRBV7-9	15	NA	TRBJ1-2	NA	CASSLPEDRDYGYTF	TGTGCCAGCAGCCTCCCCGAGGACCGCGACTATGGCTACACCTTC
TRBV6-6	13	few	TRBJ2-5	NA	CASKGGQIETQYF	TGTGCCAGCAAGGGGGGGCAGATAGAGACCCAGTACTTC